This T cell receptor (beta chain) was sequenced in a study of cytomegalovirus exposure and HLA in healthy donors. Use of 60 Vbeta and 13 Jbeta primers characterized the PCR. The repertoire was sequenced with immunoSEQ multiplex PCR; TCRdb's copy has only in-frame clones and lacks some. The repertoire includes some 130,000 clones, around 79% of them detected once, and around 3.1% sits in the top ten. The sample taken for sequencing was PBMCs. This sequence originates from a female donor in good health and CMV-seronegative.

The CDR3 bases are TGTGCCATCAGTGAGTCGTGGGGGCGCACCTCCTACGAGCAGTACTTC. It yields the protein CAISESWGRTSYEQYF. The V and J genes are TRBV10-3 and TRBJ2-7; the D gene is possibly TRBD1 (6 bases). V was cut by 0 bases and J by 0 bases, with 12 bases left in between. The CDR3 is made up of 16 amino acids. The germline CDR1 and CDR2 sequences are ENHRY and SYGVKD.